The present TCR beta chain was sequenced within a study of identical twins. General study points: Twin-shared out-of-frame alpha sequences were enriched for low generation probability.

Using its own MiXCR run on the 5' RACE reads, TCRdb lists one record per CDR3 protein. The sample lists 450,000 to 650,000 distinct CDR3 sequences; around a tenth were seen once. This clonotype was counted only a few times. Its antigen is not identified. Only healthy Caucasians were included as donors. The same sample was also studied in work on yellow fever vaccine responses in identical twins. According to that study: The T cell response to vaccination in identical twins was reportedly partly convergent and partly personalized.

Material for sequencing was PBMCs. This TCR came from a woman aged 18-30 years in good health.

The CDR3 reads CASSPTYRDLNYEQYF. The CDR3, as DNA: TGTGCCAGTAGTCCCACTTACAGGGATCTTAACTACGAGCAGTACTTC. This chain connects TRBV19 to TRBJ2-7; possibly TRBD1 for D (6 bases). Trimming shortened V by 5 bases and J by 3 bases, and 20 bases separated the two germline ends. From germline, CDR1 is LNHDA and CDR2 SQIVND (reference sequence). This CDR3 comprises 16 residues.